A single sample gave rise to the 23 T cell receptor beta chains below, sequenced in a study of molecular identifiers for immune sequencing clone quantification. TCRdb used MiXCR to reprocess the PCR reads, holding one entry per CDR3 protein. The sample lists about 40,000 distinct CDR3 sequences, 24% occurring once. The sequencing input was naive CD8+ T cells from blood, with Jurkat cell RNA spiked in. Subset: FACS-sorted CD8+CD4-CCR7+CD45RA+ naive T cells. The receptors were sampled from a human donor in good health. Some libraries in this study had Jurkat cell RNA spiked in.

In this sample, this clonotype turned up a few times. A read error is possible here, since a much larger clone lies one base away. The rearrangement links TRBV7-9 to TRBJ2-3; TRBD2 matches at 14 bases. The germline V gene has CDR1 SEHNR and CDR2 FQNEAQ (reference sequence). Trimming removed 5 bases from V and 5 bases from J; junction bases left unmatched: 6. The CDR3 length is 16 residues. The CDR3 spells CASSNGTSGGQDTQYF. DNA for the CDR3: TGTGCCAGCAGCAACGGGACTAGCGGGGGTCAAGATACGCAGTATTTT.

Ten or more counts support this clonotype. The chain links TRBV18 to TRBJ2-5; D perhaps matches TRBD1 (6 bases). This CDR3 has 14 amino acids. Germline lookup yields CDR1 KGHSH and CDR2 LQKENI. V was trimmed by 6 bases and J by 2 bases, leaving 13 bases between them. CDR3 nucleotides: TGTGCCAGCTCCCCTGGACAGACTCAAGAGACCCAGTACTTC. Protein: CASSPGQTQETQYF. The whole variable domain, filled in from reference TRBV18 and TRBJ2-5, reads NAGVMQNPRHLVRRRGQEARLRCSPMKGHSHVYWYRQLPEEGLKFMVYLQKENIIDESGMPKERFSAEFPKEGPSILRIQQVVRGDSAAYFCASSPGQTQETQYFGPGTRLLVL.

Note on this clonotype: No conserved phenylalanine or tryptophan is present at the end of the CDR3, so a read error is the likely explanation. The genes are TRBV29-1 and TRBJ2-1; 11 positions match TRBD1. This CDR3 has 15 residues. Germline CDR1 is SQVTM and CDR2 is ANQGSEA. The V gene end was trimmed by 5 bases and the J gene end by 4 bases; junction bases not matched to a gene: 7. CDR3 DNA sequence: TGCAGCGTTCTCGCCGGGACAGGGGGGTACAATGAGCAGTTCTCC. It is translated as CSVLAGTGGYNEQFS.

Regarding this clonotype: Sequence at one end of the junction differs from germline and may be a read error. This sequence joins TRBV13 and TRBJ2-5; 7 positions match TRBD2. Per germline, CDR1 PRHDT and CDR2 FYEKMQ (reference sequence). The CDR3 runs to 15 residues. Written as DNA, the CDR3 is TGTGCCAGCAGCACGACCAGCGGGACCCCAGAGCCCCAGTACTTC. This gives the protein CASSTTSGTPEPQYF.

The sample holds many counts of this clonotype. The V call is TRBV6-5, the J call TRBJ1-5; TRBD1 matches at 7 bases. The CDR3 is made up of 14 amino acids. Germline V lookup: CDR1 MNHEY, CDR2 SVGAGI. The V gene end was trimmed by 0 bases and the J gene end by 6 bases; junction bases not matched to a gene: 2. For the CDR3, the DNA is TGTGCCAGCAGTTACTCGACAGGGACTCAGCCCCAGCATTTT. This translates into CASSYSTGTQPQHF.

The CDR3 here is CASSSGQCTDTQYF. For the CDR3, the DNA is TGTGCCAGCAGTTCTGGACAGTGTACCGATACGCAGTATTTT. V is TRBV5-5 and J is TRBJ2-3; tentatively, D is TRBD1 (6 bases). CDR1 is SGHKS, CDR2 YYEKEE, per germline (reference sequence). This CDR3 contains 14 residues. The V gene lost 5 bases and the J gene lost 6 bases, with 16 bases spanning the gap.

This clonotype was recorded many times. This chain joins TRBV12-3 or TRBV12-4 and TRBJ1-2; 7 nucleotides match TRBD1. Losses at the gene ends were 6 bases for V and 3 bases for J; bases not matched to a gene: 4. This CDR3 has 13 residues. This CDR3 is CASSTGVDYGYTF. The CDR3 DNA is TGTGCCAGCAGCACAGGGGTCGACTATGGCTACACCTTC.

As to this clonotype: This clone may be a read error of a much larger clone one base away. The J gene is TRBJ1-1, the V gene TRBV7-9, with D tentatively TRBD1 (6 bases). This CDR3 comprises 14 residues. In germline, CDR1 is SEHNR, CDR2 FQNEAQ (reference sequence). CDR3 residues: CASSWPGENTEALF. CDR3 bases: TGTGCCAGCAGCTGGCCAGGGGAGAACACTGAAGCTCTCTTT. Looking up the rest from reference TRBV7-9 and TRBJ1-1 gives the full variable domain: DTGVSQNPRHKITKRGQNVTFRCDPISEHNRLYWYRQTLGQGPEFLTYFQNEAQLEKSRLLSDRFSAERPKGSFSTLEIQRTEQGDSAMYLCASSWPGENTEALFGQGTRLTVV.

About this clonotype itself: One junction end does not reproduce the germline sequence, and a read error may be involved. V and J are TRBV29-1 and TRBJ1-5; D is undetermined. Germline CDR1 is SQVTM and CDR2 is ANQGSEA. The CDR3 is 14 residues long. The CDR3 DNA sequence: TGCAGCGCTGAATTAGAGAGCAGCAATCAGCCCCAGCATTTT. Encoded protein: CSAELESSNQPQHF.

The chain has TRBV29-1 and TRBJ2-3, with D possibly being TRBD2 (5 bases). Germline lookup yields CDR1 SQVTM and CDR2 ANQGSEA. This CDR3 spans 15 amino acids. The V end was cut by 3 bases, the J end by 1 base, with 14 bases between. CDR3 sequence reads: CSVDNRDPGTDTQYF. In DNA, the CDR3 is TGCAGCGTTGACAACCGGGATCCCGGCACAGATACGCAGTATTTT.

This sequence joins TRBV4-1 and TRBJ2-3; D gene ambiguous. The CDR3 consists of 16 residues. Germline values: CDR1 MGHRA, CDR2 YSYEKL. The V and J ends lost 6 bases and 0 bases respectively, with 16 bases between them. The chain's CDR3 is CASSQNPGPSTDTQYF. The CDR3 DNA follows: TGCGCCAGCAGTCAGAACCCGGGCCCCAGCACAGATACGCAGTATTTT.

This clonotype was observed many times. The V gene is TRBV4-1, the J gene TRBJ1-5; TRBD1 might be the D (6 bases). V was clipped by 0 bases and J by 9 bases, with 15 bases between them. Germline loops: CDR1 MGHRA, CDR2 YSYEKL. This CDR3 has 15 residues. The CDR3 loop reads CASSQDRTVGWPQHF. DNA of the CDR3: TGCGCCAGCAGCCAAGATAGGACAGTTGGATGGCCCCAGCATTTT.

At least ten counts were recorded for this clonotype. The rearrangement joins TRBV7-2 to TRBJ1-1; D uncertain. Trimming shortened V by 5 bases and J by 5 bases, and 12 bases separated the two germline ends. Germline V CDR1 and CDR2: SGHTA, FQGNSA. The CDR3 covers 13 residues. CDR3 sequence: CASSRLGLTEAFF. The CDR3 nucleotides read TGTGCCAGCAGCCGTTTGGGGTTGACTGAAGCTTTCTTT.

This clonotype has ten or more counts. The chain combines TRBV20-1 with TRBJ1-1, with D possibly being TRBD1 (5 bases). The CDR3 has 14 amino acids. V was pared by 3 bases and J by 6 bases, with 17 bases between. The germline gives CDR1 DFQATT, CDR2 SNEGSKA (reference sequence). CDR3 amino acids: CSASAAFLGAEAFF. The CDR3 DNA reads TGCAGTGCTAGTGCTGCGTTTTTGGGGGCTGAAGCTTTCTTT.

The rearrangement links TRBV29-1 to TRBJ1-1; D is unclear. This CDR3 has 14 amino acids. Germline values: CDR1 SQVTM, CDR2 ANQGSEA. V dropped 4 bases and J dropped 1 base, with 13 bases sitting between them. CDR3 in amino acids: CSVGPFAENTEAFF. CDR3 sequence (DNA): TGCAGCGTTGGACCCTTCGCAGAGAACACTGAAGCTTTCTTT.

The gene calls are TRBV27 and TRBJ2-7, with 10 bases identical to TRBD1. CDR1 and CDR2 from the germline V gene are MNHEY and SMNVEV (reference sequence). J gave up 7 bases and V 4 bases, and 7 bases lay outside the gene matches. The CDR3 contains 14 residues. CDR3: CASSYRDRGYEQYF. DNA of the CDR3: TGTGCCAGCAGTTACCGGGACAGGGGATATGAGCAGTACTTC.

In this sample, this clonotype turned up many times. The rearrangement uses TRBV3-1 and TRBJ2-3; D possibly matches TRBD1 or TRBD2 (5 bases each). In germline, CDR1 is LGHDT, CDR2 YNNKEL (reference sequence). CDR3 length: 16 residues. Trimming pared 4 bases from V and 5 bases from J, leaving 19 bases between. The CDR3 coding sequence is TGTGCCAGCAGCCTTGCAGAGGGACCCCCCCAAGATACGCAGTATTTT. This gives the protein CASSLAEGPPQDTQYF.

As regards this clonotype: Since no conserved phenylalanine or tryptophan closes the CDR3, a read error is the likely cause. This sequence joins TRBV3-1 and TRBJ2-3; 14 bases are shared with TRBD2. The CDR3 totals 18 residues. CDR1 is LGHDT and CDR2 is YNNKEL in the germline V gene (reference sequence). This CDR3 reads CACSPGLAGATSTDTQYY. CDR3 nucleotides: TGTGCCTGCAGCCCGGGACTAGCGGGAGCGACTAGCACAGATACGCAGTATTAT.

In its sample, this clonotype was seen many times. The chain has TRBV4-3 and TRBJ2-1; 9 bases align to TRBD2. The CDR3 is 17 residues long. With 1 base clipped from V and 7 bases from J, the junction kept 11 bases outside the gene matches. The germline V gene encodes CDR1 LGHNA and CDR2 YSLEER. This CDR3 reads CASSQARTRGGQNEQFF. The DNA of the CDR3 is TGCGCCAGCAGCCAAGCGAGGACGCGGGGGGGCCAGAATGAGCAGTTCTTC.

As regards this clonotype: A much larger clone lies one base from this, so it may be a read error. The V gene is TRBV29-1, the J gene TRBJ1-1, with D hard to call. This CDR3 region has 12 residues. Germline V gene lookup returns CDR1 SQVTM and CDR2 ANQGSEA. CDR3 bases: TGCAGCGTTGACACAGAGTACACTGAAGCTTACTTT. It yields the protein CSVDTEYTEAYF.

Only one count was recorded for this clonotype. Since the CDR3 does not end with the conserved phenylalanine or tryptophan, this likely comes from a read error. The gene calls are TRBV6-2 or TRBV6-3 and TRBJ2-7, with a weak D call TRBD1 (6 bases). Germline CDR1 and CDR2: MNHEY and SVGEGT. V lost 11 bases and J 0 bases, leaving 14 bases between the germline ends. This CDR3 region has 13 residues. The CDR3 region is CAGSDRSSYEQYC. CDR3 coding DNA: TGTGCCGGGTCCGACAGGAGCTCCTACGAGCAGTACTGC.

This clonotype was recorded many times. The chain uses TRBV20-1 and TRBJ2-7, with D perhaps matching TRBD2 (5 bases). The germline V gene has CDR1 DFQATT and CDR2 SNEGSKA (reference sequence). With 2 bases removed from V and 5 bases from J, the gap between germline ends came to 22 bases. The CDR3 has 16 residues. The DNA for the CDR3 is TGCAGTGCTAGACACATAGAGGCAACGGCGCGGGACGAGCAGTACTTC. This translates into CSARHIEATARDEQYF.

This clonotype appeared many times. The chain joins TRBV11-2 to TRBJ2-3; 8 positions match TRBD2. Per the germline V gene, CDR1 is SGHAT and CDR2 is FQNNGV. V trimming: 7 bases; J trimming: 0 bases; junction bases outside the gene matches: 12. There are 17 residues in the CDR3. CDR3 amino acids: CASTSGLAGTSTDTQYF. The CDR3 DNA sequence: TGTGCCAGCACGAGTGGGCTAGCGGGCACTAGCACAGATACGCAGTATTTT.